Detailed here is one TCR beta chain. It lacks a known antigen. Qualities for individual bases were not recorded, and no much larger clone is one base off. The data were taken from a study of T cell responses to AZD1222 COVID-19 vaccine (dated by TCRdb to about 2021). In the study overall: AZD1222 recipients whose second dose came at about 4 weeks and those whose second dose came at about 12 weeks were combined into one group, since spike-specific TCR depth and breadth did not differ between the two schedules. Trial participants were enrolled by age into 18-55, 56-69 and 70-plus year subgroups, with about 150, 27 and 61 TCR-sequenced participants respectively. TCR sequencing was performed for roughly 240 trial participants, of whom around 210 were given two doses of AZD1222 and some 25 were given two doses of MenACWY control vaccine. Findings and caveats that apply to the study as a whole: Because no day 14 peak-response samples were available, repertoires were characterized only after the peak T cell response. Most participants were white British and females outnumbered males, and the authors suggested that clonal diversity may have been underestimated. Epitopes outside the regions mutated in the B.1.351 and B.1.1.7 variants were reportedly recognized by nearly half of the unique spike-specific TCRs. Conclusions about previously exposed vaccinees are limited because only 5 or 6 AZD1222 recipients were SARS-CoV-2 seropositive at baseline. After two AZD1222 doses, spike-specific TCR breadth and depth were significantly higher than at day 0 and than in MenACWY recipients. In the small 56-69-year group, the increase in depth fell short of significance, most likely because of low power. Vaccine-associated CD4 TCRs spanned the whole spike protein, with dominant responses in regions 160-218 and 743-854.

The germline V gene provides CDR1 SGHRS and CDR2 YFSETQ. From the cysteine through the phenylalanine, the CDR3 covers 16 amino acids. Only the CDR3 part of the read is kept: 48 bases, read in frame from the first base. Trimming leaves V shorter by 1 base and J shorter by 11 bases, with the junction holding 15 bases beyond the gene matches. The label giving this sample's time point can be read as: baseline before first vaccination. The vaccinee samples were drawn from two UK trials, COV001 and COV002, one of which was a single-blind randomized controlled phase 2/3 trial testing AZD1222 (ChAdOx1 nCoV-19) in healthy adults. For TCRbeta chain sequencing, PBMC samples were collected from trial participants at day 0 and at day 28 after the second dose. The CDR3 regions of human TCRbeta chains were subjected to immunosequencing. In the original analysis: TCRs in the repertoires were compared against a reference library of SARS-CoV-2-specific TCRs that had been generated with the MIRA antigen-specificity platform. Breadth was defined as the fraction of unique TCRs that were SARS-CoV-2-associated. Depth was defined as the fraction of total T cells that were SARS-CoV-2-associated. Using the MIRA data, every spike-specific TCR was mapped to the spike region that the TCR reacted to and assigned to either a CD4 or a CD8 class. Log10-transformed breadth and depth values were compared by one-way ANOVA with Sidak's multiple comparisons tests. The source is immuneACCESS, and TCRdb retained only in-frame sequences with V and J called. Part of the clones is not carried over; for the studies checked, unresolved V genes explain less than half of this, and the remainder is unexplained. V, J and clone size reflect that table, while D and trimming were determined from the DNA. Recorded for this sample are around 100,000 clones; just under 95% of them occurred a single time. Around 2% of the sample rests with the top ten.

The chain is assembled from TRBV5-1 and TRBJ1-1; 9 bases in the middle match TRBD1. The material sequenced was peripheral blood, taken on day 0 of AZD1222 vaccination. The clonotype was recovered from an adult in good health. The base sequence is TGCGCCAGCAGCTTGATTGTATTAGAGGACAGGGGATATGCTTTCTTT. This yields the protein CASSLIVLEDRGYAFF.